Following are 7 T cell receptor beta chains from one sample sequenced in a study of Graves' ophthalmopathy and Graves' hyperthyroidism (dated by TCRdb to between 2018 and 2020). Sequencing took place on an Illumina HiSeq 2000. For repertoire sequencing, the TCR beta CDR3 regions were amplified from RNA transcripts. HTBI primers and the Qiagen OneStep RT-PCR kit were used in a first-round RT-PCR, which was followed by a second-round multiplex PCR, size selection and purification. Using fastp at Q25 and MiXCR, TCRdb reprocessed the public reads and kept productive beta chains. CDR3 protein sequences are deduplicated, and each keeps its most common genes and DNA. Here the sample has a few hundred thousand distinct CDR3 sequences; 20% to 25% occur a single time. Roughly 45% of the sample rests with the top ten. The material sequenced was peripheral blood. These receptors were taken from a woman aged 50 to 65 with Graves' ophthalmopathy. Donor details come from another sample of the same person, matched by shared clones.

This clonotype was detected ten times or more. The chain combines TRBV30 with TRBJ1-2, with D possibly being TRBD1 (6 bases). The germline V gene encodes CDR1 GTSNPN and CDR2 SVGIG (reference sequence). V lost 1 base, J lost 5 bases, and 26 bases lay in between. The CDR3 sequence is 18 residues long. DNA of the CDR3: TGTGCCTGGAGTGATGAGTACTCCCCGGGACATCAGGCGTATGGCTACACCTTC. It encodes CAWSDEYSPGHQAYGYTF.

There are many counts of this clonotype. The rearrangement uses TRBV11-2 and TRBJ1-1, with D possibly being TRBD1 (6 bases). V was clipped by 7 bases and J by 6 bases, with 21 bases between them. The CDR3 has 15 residues. Per germline, CDR1 SGHAT and CDR2 FQNNGV. The CDR3: CASNPVTGKNAEAFF. In nucleotides, the CDR3 is TGTGCCAGCAACCCGGTAACAGGGAAAAACGCTGAAGCTTTCTTT.

As to this clonotype: A single base separates this from a much larger clone, so it may be a read error. The gene calls are TRBV27 and TRBJ1-6; D remains ambiguous. This CDR3 is built from 12 residues. Germline CDR1 is MNHEY and CDR2 is SMNVEV (reference sequence). The CDR3 sequence is CASSLRGSPHHF. The CDR3 DNA is TGTGCCAGCAGTTTGCGGGGTTCACCCCACCACTTT.

This chain links TRBV27 with TRBJ2-2; no clear D. The length of the CDR3 is 14 residues. Looked up from germline, CDR1 is MNHEY and CDR2 is SMNVEV (reference sequence). V lost 10 bases to trimming and J lost 0 bases, with 12 bases between them. CDR3 protein: CATSMAANTGELFF. CDR3 nucleotide sequence: TGTGCCACCTCCATGGCGGCGAACACCGGGGAGCTGTTTTTT.

The V gene is TRBV6-1, the J gene TRBJ2-2; D possibly corresponds to TRBD2 (5 bases). Germline-derived CDR1 and CDR2 are MNHNS and SASEGT. The CDR3 is 14 residues long. The V gene lost 7 bases and the J gene lost 4 bases, with 13 bases spanning the gap. The CDR3, as DNA: TGTGCCAGCACCTCGAGGGTCTTCACCGGGGAGCTGTTTTTT. It translates to CASTSRVFTGELFF.

V is TRBV6-1 and J is TRBJ2-7; D unclear. Trimming stripped 4 bases from V and 7 bases from J, with 8 bases between. This CDR3 has 11 amino acids. The V gene's germline CDR1 is MNHNS and CDR2 SASEGT. CDR3 sequence (DNA): TGTGCCAGCAGTGTGACGAATGAGCAGTACTTC. The encoded protein is CASSVTNEQYF.

This clonotype was recorded many times. The chain employs TRBV5-1 and TRBJ1-3, with D hard to call. Germline loops: CDR1 SGHRS, CDR2 YFSETQ. Trimming cost V 8 bases and J 0 bases, with 12 bases left between them. The CDR3 is 14 amino acids. CDR3: CASRPDISGNTIYF. In DNA, the CDR3 is TGCGCCAGTCGCCCCGACATCTCTGGAAACACCATATATTTT.